The sequence of this TCR beta chain was determined in a study of graft-versus-host responses after intestinal transplantation. General study findings and limits: Detection of GvH clones occurred in recipient marrow, and some had their first appearance in ileum or blood. Early after transplant, HvG declines were associated with peak levels of circulating GvH clones.

Per germline, CDR1 KGHSH and CDR2 LQKENI. With V trimmed by 6 bases and J by 4 bases, 12 bases remained unmatched. The CDR3 is made up of 16 amino acids. Repertoires were generated with immunoSEQ multiplex PCR, while TCRdb's copy carries only in-frame clones and drops some. The repertoire holds 40,000 or so clones, with more than 80% as singletons. Remarks on this clone: No antigen is known for it.

This sequence originates from a human patient who received an intestinal transplant, so some T cells may come from the graft donor. The genes are TRBV18 and TRBJ1-5; 7 nucleotides match TRBD1. Here the sequenced sample was PBMCs, taken 700 to 850 days after intestinal transplantation. CDR3 sequence (DNA): TGTGCCAGCTCGCCCAGCAAGGGGGCGATAAATCAGCCCCAGCATTTT. It is translated as CASSPSKGAINQPQHF.